The following is a T cell receptor (beta chain) sequence with its context. The same CDR3 also results from other DNA sequences found in this sample. CDR3 size: 14 residues. Germline-derived CDR1 and CDR2 are SGHRS and YFSETQ. V lost 2 bases to trimming and J lost 0 bases, with 8 bases between them. The entry originates in a study of control samples from healthy donors and cancer patients. This table comes from immunoSEQ multiplex PCR, and its TCRdb copy is limited to in-frame clones, with some not included. The table lists roughly 190,000 clones. Sequenced input: blood. The chain carries TRBV5-1 and TRBJ1-1; D is undetermined. The clonotype comes from a woman aged 25 to 39 in good health. CDR3: CASSLRPLNTEAFF. Here the CDR3 DNA reads TGCGCCAGCAGCTTACGGCCCCTGAACACTGAAGCTTTCTTT.